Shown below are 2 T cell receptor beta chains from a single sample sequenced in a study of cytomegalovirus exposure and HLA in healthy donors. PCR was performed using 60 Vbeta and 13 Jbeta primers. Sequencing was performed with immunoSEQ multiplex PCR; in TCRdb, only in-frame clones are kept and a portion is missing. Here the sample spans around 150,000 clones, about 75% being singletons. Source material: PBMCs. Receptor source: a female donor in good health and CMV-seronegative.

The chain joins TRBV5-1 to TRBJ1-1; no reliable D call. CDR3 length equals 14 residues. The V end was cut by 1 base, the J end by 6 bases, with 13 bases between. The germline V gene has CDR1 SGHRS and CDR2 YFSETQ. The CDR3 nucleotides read TGCGCCAGCAGCTTGTTCGCACTTTCCCCTGAAGCTTTCTTT. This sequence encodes CASSLFALSPEAFF.

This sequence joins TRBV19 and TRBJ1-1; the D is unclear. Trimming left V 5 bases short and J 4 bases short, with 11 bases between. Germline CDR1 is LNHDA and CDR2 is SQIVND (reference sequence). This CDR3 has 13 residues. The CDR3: CASSQTAGTEAFF. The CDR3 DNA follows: TGTGCCAGTAGTCAGACTGCGGGCACTGAAGCTTTCTTT.